A selection of T cell receptor beta chains follows, all from one sample in a study of T cell responses to AZD1222 COVID-19 vaccine. The method was immunoSEQ multiplex PCR; TCRdb's version includes in-frame clones alone and lacks a portion of them. Of 150,000 to 200,000 clones in the sample, around 94% were seen once. The sequencing here drew on peripheral blood, taken on day 0 of AZD1222 vaccination. Receptors were obtained from an adult in good health. The CDR3 runs from the conserved cysteine through the conserved F or W. Fields, in order: clone size, V gene, J gene, D gene, CDR3 DNA, CDR3 protein. The D gene is left open where the match is weak. Where a row states a size, it is once, few, many or the class of an expanded clone; other rows omit it.

clone_size: .
v_call: TRBV6-5
j_call: TRBJ2-1
d_call: .
cdr3_nt: TGTGCCAGCAGTTACTCGAGGGGGTCGTACAATGAGCAGTTCTTC
cdr3_aa: CASSYSRGSYNEQFF

clone_size: .
v_call: TRBV27
j_call: TRBJ2-3
d_call: .
cdr3_nt: TGTGCCAGCAGTCGCCTAGGAGATACGCAGTATTTT
cdr3_aa: CASSRLGDTQYF

clone_size: .
v_call: TRBV5-1
j_call: TRBJ2-2
d_call: TRBD1
cdr3_nt: TGCGCCAGCAGCTTGTTTGGACAGGGGACCGGGGAGCTGTTTTTT
cdr3_aa: CASSLFGQGTGELFF

clone_size: .
v_call: TRBV5-1
j_call: TRBJ1-1
d_call: .
cdr3_nt: TGCGCCAGCAGCTTGATCCAGGGGCTGGACACTGAAGCTTTCTTT
cdr3_aa: CASSLIQGLDTEAFF

clone_size: .
v_call: TRBV5-4
j_call: TRBJ1-1
d_call: TRBD1
cdr3_nt: TGTGCCAGCAGCAAAGGGACAGGATACACTGAAGCTTTCTTT
cdr3_aa: CASSKGTGYTEAFF

clone_size: .
v_call: TRBV2
j_call: TRBJ1-4
d_call: .
cdr3_nt: TGTGCCAGCCGAATTGGGGGTACCATTAATGAAAAACTGTTTTTT
cdr3_aa: CASRIGGTINEKLFF

clone_size: .
v_call: TRBV27
j_call: TRBJ2-7
d_call: .
cdr3_nt: TGTGCCAGCAGGATGCGGGACCATCTCTCCTACGAGCAGTACTTC
cdr3_aa: CASRMRDHLSYEQYF

clone_size: .
v_call: TRBV12-3/TRBV12-4
j_call: TRBJ2-7
d_call: .
cdr3_nt: TGTGCCAGCAGCCCGGGGGCCTACGAGCAGTACTTC
cdr3_aa: CASSPGAYEQYF

clone_size: .
v_call: TRBV5-4
j_call: TRBJ2-3
d_call: TRBD2
cdr3_nt: TGTGCCAGCAGCTCTCGACTAGCGGGGGGGACAGATACGCAGTATTTT
cdr3_aa: CASSSRLAGGTDTQYF

clone_size: .
v_call: TRBV2
j_call: TRBJ2-7
d_call: .
cdr3_nt: TGTGCCAGCAAGATAGGGGCCTTCTCCTACGAGCAGTACTTC
cdr3_aa: CASKIGAFSYEQYF

clone_size: .
v_call: TRBV7-2
j_call: TRBJ2-2
d_call: TRBD1
cdr3_nt: TGTGCCAGCACCCCCAGGACAGGGAACACCGGGGAGCTGTTTTTT
cdr3_aa: CASTPRTGNTGELFF

clone_size: .
v_call: TRBV18
j_call: TRBJ2-7
d_call: .
cdr3_nt: TGTGCCAGCTCACACGGCCTATCCTACGAGCAGTACTTC
cdr3_aa: CASSHGLSYEQYF

clone_size: .
v_call: TRBV5-1
j_call: TRBJ2-4
d_call: .
cdr3_nt: TGCGCCAGCAGCTTGGGTGGCGGGGACATTCAGTACTTC
cdr3_aa: CASSLGGGDIQYF

clone_size: .
v_call: TRBV28
j_call: TRBJ1-2
d_call: .
cdr3_nt: TGTGCCAGCAGCCTGACAGAATATGGCTACACCTTC
cdr3_aa: CASSLTEYGYTF

clone_size: .
v_call: TRBV5-1
j_call: TRBJ1-5
d_call: TRBD1
cdr3_nt: TGCGCCAGCAGCGAGGGACAGGGCGGTCAGCCCCAGCATTTT
cdr3_aa: CASSEGQGGQPQHF

clone_size: .
v_call: TRBV7-2
j_call: TRBJ1-1
d_call: TRBD1
cdr3_nt: TGTGCCAGCAGCGGCGTAAGGACAGGCAACACTGAAGCTTTCTTT
cdr3_aa: CASSGVRTGNTEAFF

clone_size: .
v_call: TRBV5-1
j_call: TRBJ1-1
d_call: .
cdr3_nt: TGCGCCAGCAGCCCGAATACAGACACTGAAGCTTTCTTT
cdr3_aa: CASSPNTDTEAFF

clone_size: .
v_call: TRBV19
j_call: TRBJ1-5
d_call: .
cdr3_nt: TGTGCCAGTAGCCTCACAGGGAATAGCAATCAGCCCCAGCATTTT
cdr3_aa: CASSLTGNSNQPQHF

clone_size: .
v_call: TRBV5-1
j_call: TRBJ2-3
d_call: .
cdr3_nt: TGCGCCAGCAGCTCGGGTCCCGACACGGATACGCAGTATTTT
cdr3_aa: CASSSGPDTDTQYF

clone_size: .
v_call: TRBV12-3/TRBV12-4
j_call: TRBJ1-3
d_call: .
cdr3_nt: TGTGCCAGCAGTTTGTCAGGGAGTAACACCATATATTTT
cdr3_aa: CASSLSGSNTIYF

clone_size: once
v_call: TRBV4-1
j_call: TRBJ1-4
d_call: .
cdr3_nt: TGCGCCAGCAGCCCTAGAGGGGGTTCAACTAATGAAAAACTGTTTTTT
cdr3_aa: CASSPRGGSTNEKLFF

clone_size: once
v_call: TRBV4-3
j_call: TRBJ1-2
d_call: TRBD1
cdr3_nt: TGCGCCAGCAGCCAAAGAGACAGGGCCGCTAACTATGGCTACACCTTC
cdr3_aa: CASSQRDRAANYGYTF

clone_size: .
v_call: TRBV3-1/TRBV3-2
j_call: TRBJ1-4
d_call: TRBD1
cdr3_nt: TGTGCCAGCAGCCGACAGGGGGCGGGTGAAAAACTGTTTTTT
cdr3_aa: CASSRQGAGEKLFF

clone_size: .
v_call: TRBV7-9
j_call: TRBJ1-1
d_call: .
cdr3_nt: TGTGCCAGCAGCGTCTCATGGGGCACTGAAGCTTTCTTT
cdr3_aa: CASSVSWGTEAFF

clone_size: .
v_call: TRBV18
j_call: TRBJ1-3
d_call: .
cdr3_nt: TGTGCCAGCTCACCACCTTCGAGGGCCACTGGAAACACCATATATTTT
cdr3_aa: CASSPPSRATGNTIYF

clone_size: .
v_call: TRBV28
j_call: TRBJ1-4
d_call: TRBD1
cdr3_nt: TGTGCCAGCAGTCGGACAGGGGGGCCTGCAACTAATGAAAAACTGTTTTTT
cdr3_aa: CASSRTGGPATNEKLFF

clone_size: .
v_call: TRBV5-4
j_call: TRBJ1-1
d_call: .
cdr3_nt: TGTGCCAGCAGCGCGGACAGATTCGCGGAAACTGAAGCTTTCTTT
cdr3_aa: CASSADRFAETEAFF

clone_size: .
v_call: TRBV15
j_call: TRBJ1-3
d_call: .
cdr3_nt: TGTGCCACCAGCAGCTCTGGAAACACCATATATTTT
cdr3_aa: CATSSSGNTIYF